A single sample gave rise to the 18 T cell receptor beta chains below, sequenced in a study of T cell responses to AZD1222 COVID-19 vaccine. Clones were sequenced by immunoSEQ multiplex PCR, and TCRdb holds only the in-frame ones, with some missing. The profile shows 150,000 or so clones, under 95% of them singletons. This specimen was peripheral blood, taken on day 0 of AZD1222 vaccination. The receptors here all came from an adult in good health.

V usage is TRBV28 and J usage is TRBJ2-1; 7 bases map to TRBD1. The germline gives CDR1 MDHEN, CDR2 SYDVKM. Trimming took 7 bases from V and 7 from J; bases not matched to a gene: 13. CDR3 length: 15 residues. This CDR3 reads CASISWGQPGNEQFF. CDR3 bases: TGTGCCAGCATCTCGTGGGGACAGCCCGGGAATGAGCAGTTCTTC. The whole variable domain, remainder taken from reference TRBV28 and TRBJ2-1, is DVKVTQSSRYLVKRTGEKVFLECVQDMDHENMFWYRQDPGLGLRLIYFSYDVKMKEKGDIPEGYSVSREKKERFSLILESASTNQTSMYLCASISWGQPGNEQFFGPGTRLTVL.

The rearrangement joins TRBV4-2 to TRBJ2-1; tentatively, D is TRBD2 (6 bases). Trimming pared 6 bases from V and 8 bases from J, leaving 17 bases between. Per the germline V gene, CDR1 is LGHNA and CDR2 is YNFKEQ. CDR3 size: 14 residues. CDR3 sequence reads: CASRLATGVDEQFF. CDR3 DNA sequence: TGTGCCAGCAGATTAGCCACGGGGGTCGATGAGCAGTTCTTC.

The chain has TRBV7-2 and TRBJ2-5; unclear D gene. The CDR3 length is 13 residues. Looked up from germline, CDR1 is SGHTA and CDR2 is FQGNSA. V gave up 7 bases and J gave up 5 bases, with 14 bases separating them. The CDR3 sequence is CASNQVWMETQYF. The CDR3 bases are TGTGCCAGCAACCAGGTTTGGATGGAGACCCAGTACTTC. Supplemented by reference TRBV7-2 and TRBJ2-5, the full variable domain reads GAGVSQSPSNKVTEKGKDVELRCDPISGHTALYWYRQSLGQGLEFLIYFQGNSAPDKSGLPSDRFSAERTGGSVSTLTIQRTQQEDSAVYLCASNQVWMETQYFGPGTRLLVL.

The chain uses TRBV15 and TRBJ2-1; D might be TRBD1 (6 bases). Trimming shortened V by 0 bases and J by 8 bases, and 23 bases separated the two germline ends. The germline V gene encodes CDR1 LNHNV and CDR2 YYDKDF (reference sequence). This CDR3 comprises 18 residues. The CDR3: CATSRDRGAGASGDEQFF. The CDR3 DNA follows: TGTGCCACCAGCAGAGATCGGGGCGCAGGGGCGTCTGGGGATGAGCAGTTCTTC. The full variable domain, its missing parts supplied by reference TRBV15 and TRBJ2-1, is DAMVIQNPRYQVTQFGKPVTLSCSQTLNHNVMYWYQQKSSQAPKLLFHYYDKDFNNEADTPDNFQSRRPNTSFCFLDIRSPGLGDTAMYLCATSRDRGAGASGDEQFFGPGTRLTVL.

The chain couples TRBV11-3 to TRBJ2-1; D might be TRBD2 (5 bases). V lost 5 bases to trimming and J lost 9 bases, with 11 bases between them. The CDR3 has 12 amino acids. Germline V gene data show CDR1 as SGHNT and CDR2 as YENEEA. Written as DNA, the CDR3 is TGTGCCAGCAGCCAAAGCGGAGCTGAGCAGTTCTTC. This encodes CASSQSGAEQFF.

This chain links TRBV7-3 with TRBJ2-1, with TRBD2 matching over 11 bases. The CDR3 is 15 residues long. The trim removed 5 bases at V and 2 bases at J, leaving 2 bases unmatched. The germline V gene has CDR1 SGHTA and CDR2 FQGTGA. CDR3 DNA sequence: TGTGCCAGCAGCCTAGCGGGGGGAACCTACAATGAGCAGTTCTTC. Its protein product is CASSLAGGTYNEQFF.

V gene TRBV12-5 combines with J gene TRBJ1-2; 9 positions agree with TRBD1. V lost 0 bases and J lost 6; bases outside the gene matches: 2. This CDR3 is built from 14 residues. CDR1 is LGHNT, CDR2 FRNRAP, per germline. Here the CDR3 DNA reads TGTGCTAGTGGTTTGGTACAGGGGGCGGATGGCTACACCTTC. This translates into CASGLVQGADGYTF.

The count of this clone is one. The V and J genes are TRBV20-1 and TRBJ2-7; 8 bases align to TRBD2. Per the germline V gene, CDR1 is DFQATT and CDR2 is SNEGSKA (reference sequence). The ends lost 3 bases at V and 0 bases at J; junction bases unmatched: 4. The CDR3 spans 14 residues. DNA for the CDR3: TGCAGTGCTAGTTCGAGCGGGAGCTCCTACGAGCAGTACTTC. Protein product: CSASSSGSSYEQYF.

V and J are TRBV4-3 and TRBJ1-3; no reliable D call. The CDR3 has 15 amino acids. V dropped 0 bases and J dropped 0 bases, with 6 bases sitting between them. Looked up from germline, CDR1 is LGHNA and CDR2 is YSLEER. The CDR3 DNA reads TGCGCCAGCAGCCAAGAATCAGGCTCTGGAAACACCATATATTTT. Its translation: CASSQESGSGNTIYF.

The J gene is TRBJ1-6, the V gene TRBV7-3; tentative D call: TRBD1 (5 bases). V lost 5 bases to trimming and J lost 4 bases, with 15 bases between them. Germline CDR1 SGHTA, CDR2 FQGTGA. The CDR3 is made up of 16 amino acids. The CDR3 region is CASSAPRDVYNSPLHF. Written as DNA, the CDR3 is TGTGCCAGCAGCGCGCCTCGGGACGTTTATAATTCACCCCTCCACTTT.

The rearrangement uses TRBV7-8 and TRBJ1-5; maybe TRBD1 (6 bases). The CDR3 is 15 amino acids. CDR1 and CDR2 (germline): SGHVS, FQNEAQ. Between the trimmed V and J ends, which lost 5 bases and 3 bases, there was a span of 14 bases. This CDR3 is CASSPVRGINQPQHF. Here the CDR3 DNA reads TGTGCCAGCAGCCCGGTCAGGGGCATCAATCAGCCCCAGCATTTT.

The count of this clone is one. V gene TRBV12-5 combines with J gene TRBJ2-1; no firm D call. Germline CDR1 reads LGHNT; CDR2 reads FRNRAP. CDR3 length: 15 amino acids. The V end lost 1 base, the J end lost 9 bases, and 16 bases lay between the germline ends. The CDR3 protein is CASGLAPRAPGEQFF. The CDR3, as DNA: TGTGCTAGTGGTTTGGCACCACGGGCCCCCGGTGAGCAGTTCTTC. The whole variable domain, remainder taken from reference TRBV12-5 and TRBJ2-1, is DARVTQTPRHKVTEMGQEVTMRCQPILGHNTVFWYRQTMMQGLELLAYFRNRAPLDDSGMPKDRFSAEMPDATLATLKIQPSEPRDSAVYFCASGLAPRAPGEQFFGPGTRLTVL.

The gene calls are TRBV24-1 and TRBJ2-3, with D maybe TRBD1 (6 bases). V was cut by 9 bases and J by 7 bases, with 16 bases left in between. The CDR3 is 13 amino acids. The germline CDR1 and CDR2 sequences are KGHDR and SFDVKD. The CDR3 here is CATARTDSYTQYF. The CDR3 DNA sequence: TGTGCCACCGCCCGGACAGACAGTTATACGCAGTATTTT.

The rearrangement joins TRBV7-9 to TRBJ2-2; the match to TRBD1 covers 9 bases. This CDR3 is 15 amino acids long. Looked up from germline, CDR1 is SEHNR and CDR2 is FQNEAQ (reference sequence). The V gene end was trimmed by 3 bases and the J gene end by 4 bases; junction bases not matched to a gene: 3. The CDR3 loop is CASSLGQGATGELFF. For the CDR3, the DNA is TGTGCCAGCAGCTTGGGACAGGGAGCCACCGGGGAGCTGTTTTTT.

The chain couples TRBV4-1 to TRBJ2-7, with D perhaps matching TRBD1 or TRBD2 (5 bases each). The V gene's germline CDR1 is MGHRA and CDR2 YSYEKL. The CDR3 length is 17 residues. V lost 1 base to trimming and J lost 3 bases, with 19 bases between them. CDR3: CASSQVFSERGDYEQYF. CDR3 nucleotides: TGCGCCAGCAGCCAAGTCTTCTCAGAACGAGGGGACTACGAGCAGTACTTC.

V gene TRBV7-9 combines with J gene TRBJ2-5; D call uncertain. This CDR3 is 16 amino acids long. In germline, CDR1 is SEHNR, CDR2 FQNEAQ (reference sequence). The ends were cut back, 4 bases at V and 2 bases at J, with 17 bases in the middle. Written as DNA, the CDR3 is TGTGCCAGCAGCTCCCCCCTGGTGGCGGAACAAGAGACCCAGTACTTC. The encoded protein is CASSSPLVAEQETQYF.

The V and J genes are TRBV5-1 and TRBJ1-4; no clear D gene. CDR1 and CDR2 (germline): SGHRS, YFSETQ. Between the trimmed V and J ends, which lost 0 bases and 2 bases, there was a span of 14 bases. The CDR3 is 17 amino acids. CDR3 sequence (DNA): TGCGCCAGCAGCTTGGCCAATCCGGGGAGCACTAATGAAAAACTGTTTTTT. The encoded protein is CASSLANPGSTNEKLFF. The full variable domain, in which reference TRBV5-1 and TRBJ1-4 provide the parts outside the CDR3, is KAGVTQTPRYLIKTRGQQVTLSCSPISGHRSVSWYQQTPGQGLQFLFEYFSETQRNKGNFPGRFSGRQFSNSRSEMNVSTLELGDSALYLCASSLANPGSTNEKLFFGSGTQLSVL.

This clone was recorded a few times. The chain is built from TRBV2 and TRBJ2-3; 9 positions agree with TRBD1. V dropped 7 bases and J dropped 1; count of bases not matched to a gene: 6. The germline V gene has CDR1 SNHLY and CDR2 FYNNEI. The CDR3 covers 15 residues. CDR3 sequence reads: CASNDRDRGTDTQYF. The CDR3 DNA reads TGTGCCAGCAATGATCGGGACAGGGGCACAGATACGCAGTATTTT.